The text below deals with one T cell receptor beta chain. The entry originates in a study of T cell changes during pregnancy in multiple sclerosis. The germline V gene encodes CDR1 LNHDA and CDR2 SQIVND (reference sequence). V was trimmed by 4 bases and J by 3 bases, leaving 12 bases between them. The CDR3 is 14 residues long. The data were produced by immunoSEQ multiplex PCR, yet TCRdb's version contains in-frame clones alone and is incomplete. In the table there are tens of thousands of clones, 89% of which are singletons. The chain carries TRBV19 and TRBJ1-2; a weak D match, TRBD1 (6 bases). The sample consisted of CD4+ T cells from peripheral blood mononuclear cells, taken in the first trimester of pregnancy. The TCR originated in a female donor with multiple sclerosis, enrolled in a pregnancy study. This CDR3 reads CASSTQSGDYGYTF. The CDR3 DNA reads TGTGCCAGTAGTACGCAATCAGGGGACTATGGCTACACCTTC.